This note documents a single T cell receptor (beta chain) sequence. Its antigen is still unknown. Expressed TCRB transcripts were sequenced, since all the RNA that had been isolated was reverse transcribed. There were millions of reads on average in the naive, central memory and regulatory T cell samples. Libraries were prepared by immunoSEQ multiplex PCR; TCRdb keeps only in-frame clonotypes and omits some of them. The table has tens of thousands of clones, roughly 68% seen once. Blood was drawn once from each donor into heparinised tubes. The draws averaged approximately 110 mL. There are 16 residues in the CDR3. Trimming left V 2 bases short and J 4 bases short, with 16 bases between. Germline V gene lookup returns CDR1 ENHRY and CDR2 SYGVKD. The sample comes from a study of beta chain features in type 1 diabetes. Overall study findings and caveats: Moderately but significantly shorter TCRB CDR3s were found in Type 1 diabetes patients in all four CD4+ subsets. Individuals with type 1 diabetes displayed fewer insertions and more deletions at VDJ junctions.

The sequenced sample consisted of Tregs from blood. The J gene is TRBJ2-3, the V gene TRBV10-3; D is possibly TRBD1 (6 bases). The TCR sequence derives from a woman under 30 with type 1 diabetes. The CDR3 is CAISEATGLGSDTQYF. The DNA for the CDR3 is TGTGCCATCAGTGAGGCGACAGGCCTTGGATCAGATACGCAGTATTTT.